Below, 31 T cell receptor beta chains from the same sample are listed, as sequenced in a study of blood T cell repertoires in COVID-19. The data were produced by immunoSEQ multiplex PCR, yet TCRdb's version contains in-frame clones alone and is incomplete. Counted here are about 210,000 clones, more than 70% occurring once; the ten biggest clones make up 4.3%. Sequencing was carried out using PBMCs or T cells enriched from blood (not recorded which). The receptors were sampled from a man in his thirties or forties with acute COVID-19.

The chain links TRBV12-3 or TRBV12-4 to TRBJ1-1, with unresolved D. The CDR3 runs to 13 residues. Trimming took 6 bases from V and 5 from J, leaving 13 bases between them. The CDR3 spells CASSYVKRTEAFF. CDR3 coding DNA: TGTGCCAGCAGCTATGTAAAGAGGACTGAAGCTTTCTTT.

The chain carries TRBV5-1 and TRBJ2-5; a weak D match, TRBD2 (6 bases). CDR1 and CDR2 (germline): SGHRS, YFSETQ. The V end was cut by 5 bases, the J end by 1 base, with 9 bases between. This CDR3 has 13 amino acids. Written as DNA, the CDR3 is TGCGCCAGCAGGGGGGGACGCCAAGAGACCCAGTACTTC. Protein sequence: CASRGGRQETQYF.

CDR3 loop: CASSLDPQGLFNYGYTF. CDR3 bases: TGCGCCAGCAGCTTGGATCCGCAGGGGCTATTCAACTATGGCTACACCTTC. The V and J genes are TRBV5-1 and TRBJ1-2, with a weak D call TRBD1 (6 bases). CDR1 is SGHRS, CDR2 YFSETQ, per germline. Trimming stripped 0 bases from V and 2 bases from J, with 17 bases between. CDR3 length: 17 residues. Looking up the rest from reference TRBV5-1 and TRBJ1-2 gives the full variable domain: KAGVTQTPRYLIKTRGQQVTLSCSPISGHRSVSWYQQTPGQGLQFLFEYFSETQRNKGNFPGRFSGRQFSNSRSEMNVSTLELGDSALYLCASSLDPQGLFNYGYTFGSGTRLTVV.

Only a few counts were recorded for this clone. The chain has TRBV2 and TRBJ1-5; D unclear. Germline-derived CDR1 and CDR2 are SNHLY and FYNNEI. V was trimmed by 4 bases and J by 6 bases, leaving 10 bases between them. The CDR3 is made up of 13 amino acids. The CDR3 DNA follows: TGTGCCAGCAGTGCGCGGGAGGGTCAGCCCCAGCATTTT. This gives the protein CASSAREGQPQHF.

This chain links TRBV7-3 with TRBJ1-2, with 9 bases identical to TRBD1. Germline CDR1 is SGHTA and CDR2 is FQGTGA. This CDR3 contains 15 residues. The V segment lost 5 bases and the J segment 2 bases; nucleotides outside the gene matches: 6. CDR3 nucleotides: TGTGCCAGCAGCCCCACAGGGGGCCGGAACTATGGCTACACCTTC. Amino acids: CASSPTGGRNYGYTF.

The table lists this clone with a count of one. The chain combines TRBV6-6 with TRBJ1-1; D call uncertain. The CDR3 consists of 14 residues. V shed 2 bases and J shed 1 base, with 8 bases lying between them. Germline V gene sequence: CDR1 MNHNY, CDR2 SVGAGI (reference sequence). The CDR3 loop reads CASSYMSGNTEAFF. The CDR3 DNA reads as TGTGCCAGCAGTTACATGTCAGGGAACACTGAAGCTTTCTTT.

On this clone itself: Other DNA sequences in this specimen translate into the identical CDR3. The V call is TRBV11-2, the J call TRBJ1-2; TRBD1 is a possible D gene (6 bases). In germline, CDR1 is SGHAT, CDR2 FQNNGV. Between the trimmed V and J ends, which lost 2 bases and 5 bases, there was a span of 9 bases. The CDR3 covers 13 residues. The CDR3 region is CASSLSQGYGYTF. The CDR3 bases are TGTGCCAGCAGCTTATCCCAGGGGTATGGCTACACCTTC.

The chain combines TRBV27 with TRBJ1-2; 7 bases are shared with TRBD1. CDR3 length equals 13 residues. V lost 5 bases, J lost 5 bases, and 5 bases stayed unmatched. Germline values: CDR1 MNHEY, CDR2 SMNVEV (reference sequence). The CDR3: CASSEQGYYGYTF. The CDR3 DNA sequence: TGTGCCAGCAGTGAACAGGGGTATTATGGCTACACCTTC.

The chain uses TRBV28 and TRBJ1-2; tentative D call: TRBD1 (6 bases). V was cut by 8 bases and J by 8 bases, with 18 bases left in between. CDR3 length: 13 amino acids. Germline V gene sequence: CDR1 MDHEN, CDR2 SYDVKM. The CDR3 DNA reads TGTGCCAGCCGCGGCAGGGGCCCTTGGGGCTACACCTTC. Translating it yields CASRGRGPWGYTF.

This clone was observed a single time. The rearrangement joins TRBV29-1 to TRBJ1-2; TRBD1 agrees at 7 bases. Trimming removed 6 bases from V and 4 bases from J; junction bases left unmatched: 8. The germline CDR1 and CDR2 sequences are SQVTM and ANQGSEA. The CDR3 runs to 13 residues. CDR3 protein: CSVWTGLTYGYTF. CDR3 coding DNA: TGCAGCGTCTGGACAGGCTTGACCTATGGCTACACCTTC. Drawing the rest from reference TRBV29-1 and TRBJ1-2, the complete variable domain is SAVISQKPSRDICQRGTSLTIQCQVDSQVTMMFWYRQQPGQSLTLIATANQGSEATYESGFVIDKFPISRPNLTFSTLTVSNMSPEDSSIYLCSVWTGLTYGYTFGSGTRLTVV.

The rearrangement links TRBV5-5 to TRBJ2-1; 10 bases are shared with TRBD1. The CDR3 is 16 amino acids. The germline V gene has CDR1 SGHKS and CDR2 YYEKEE (reference sequence). V shed 0 bases, J shed 7 bases, and the junction held 7 bases outside the gene matches. CDR3 sequence reads: CASSLAGTGARNEQFF. DNA of the CDR3: TGTGCCAGCAGCTTGGCGGGGACAGGGGCCCGGAATGAGCAGTTCTTC.

V is TRBV9 and J is TRBJ2-7; 9 bases align to TRBD1. The CDR3 has 14 residues. Germline V lookup: CDR1 SGDLS, CDR2 YYNGEE. V shed 3 bases and J 7 bases; nucleotides not matched to a gene: 8. In DNA form, the CDR3 reads TGTGCCAGCAGCGGGCGGACAGGGGCCCCTGAGCAGTACTTC. Translated: CASSGRTGAPEQYF.

This clone came up a few times. This sequence joins TRBV6-5 and TRBJ1-3; 7 bases align to TRBD1. Trimming took 4 bases from V and 1 from J; bases not matched to a gene: 1. Germline CDR1 and CDR2: MNHEY and SVGAGI. The CDR3 has 14 amino acids. Written as DNA, the CDR3 is TGTGCCAGCAGTTCACAGGGGTCTGGAAACACCATATATTTT. This encodes CASSSQGSGNTIYF.

This clone was seen a few times. V and J are TRBV5-5 and TRBJ1-5, with D tentatively TRBD1 (6 bases). CDR3 length equals 18 residues. The V and J ends lost 4 bases and 7 bases respectively, with 27 bases between them. Per germline, CDR1 SGHKS and CDR2 YYEKEE (reference sequence). The chain's CDR3 is CASSPIYRDRVVGQPQHF. DNA for the CDR3: TGTGCCAGCAGCCCAATCTACAGGGACCGGGTTGTAGGGCAGCCCCAGCATTTT. Full variable domain (outside the CDR3, taken from reference TRBV5-5 and TRBJ1-5): DAGVTQSPTHLIKTRGQQVTLRCSPISGHKSVSWYQQVLGQGPQFIFQYYEKEERGRGNFPDRFSARQFPNYSSELNVNALLLGDSALYLCASSPIYRDRVVGQPQHFGDGTRLSIL.

This chain uses TRBV5-6 with TRBJ1-4; TRBD1 aligns across 8 bases. Germline V gene data show CDR1 as SGHDT and CDR2 as YYEEEE. V lost 0 bases to trimming and J lost 3 bases; unmatched junction nucleotides: 4. The CDR3 spans 16 residues. The CDR3 coding sequence is TGTGCCAGCAGCTTGGCGCAGGGGGCTGCTAATGAAAAACTGTTTTTT. As protein: CASSLAQGAANEKLFF.

This chain joins TRBV2 and TRBJ2-2; maybe TRBD2 (6 bases). Trimming stripped 4 bases from V and 8 bases from J, with 14 bases between. CDR3 length: 14 amino acids. Germline loops: CDR1 SNHLY, CDR2 FYNNEI. In nucleotides, the CDR3 is TGTGCCAGCAGTGCCCTGGAGGGTCAAGGGGAGCTGTTTTTT. It codes for CASSALEGQGELFF.

The genes are TRBV10-1 and TRBJ1-1, with TRBD1 matching 8 bases. Germline lookup yields CDR1 WNHNN and CDR2 SYGVQD (reference sequence). Losses at the gene ends were 7 bases for V and 0 bases for J; bases not matched to a gene: 1. The CDR3 runs 13 residues. CDR3 nucleotides: TGCGCCAGCAAACAGGGGGTGAACACTGAAGCTTTCTTT. Its translation is CASKQGVNTEAFF.

This clone was detected a few times. V gene TRBV19 combines with J gene TRBJ1-2; TRBD1 matches at 8 bases. Germline V lookup: CDR1 LNHDA, CDR2 SQIVND (reference sequence). The CDR3 length is 14 residues. V gave up 3 bases and J gave up 2 bases; unmatched junction bases: 2. CDR3 in DNA: TGTGCCAGTAGTATCGGGACAGGAAACTATGGCTACACCTTC. Its protein product is CASSIGTGNYGYTF. The full variable domain, with the rest looked up from reference TRBV19 and TRBJ1-2, is DGGITQSPKYLFRKEGQNVTLSCEQNLNHDAMYWYRQDPGQGLRLIYYSQIVNDFQKGDIAEGYSVSREKKESFPLTVTSAQKNPTAFYLCASSIGTGNYGYTFGSGTRLTVV.

V is TRBV11-2 and J is TRBJ2-7, with D unclear. The CDR3 has 10 amino acids. The V gene's germline CDR1 is SGHAT and CDR2 FQNNGV. V was cut by 10 bases and J by 2 bases, with 6 bases left in between. The CDR3 loop is CAIGAYEQYF. The CDR3 DNA reads TGTGCCATCGGAGCCTACGAGCAGTACTTC.

The genes are TRBV5-1 and TRBJ1-2; the D is unclear. The germline V gene encodes CDR1 SGHRS and CDR2 YFSETQ. The CDR3 has 15 residues. Trimming removed 4 bases at V and 8 bases at J, with 21 bases between. In DNA, the CDR3 is TGCGCCAGCAGCAAAGAAATGCAGAGGCGATCCGGCTACACCTTC. The encoded protein is CASSKEMQRRSGYTF.

The rearrangement joins TRBV3-1 (or the pseudogene TRBV3-2) to TRBJ1-3; 8 bases line up with TRBD1. The V gene's germline CDR1 is LGHDT and CDR2 YNNKEL (reference sequence). V shed 6 bases, J shed 7 bases, and the junction held 8 bases outside the gene matches. The CDR3 length is 14 residues. The CDR3 region is CASSRQGAYNTIYF. The CDR3 DNA follows: TGTGCCAGCAGTCGTCAGGGGGCTTACAACACCATATATTTT.

The gene calls are TRBV27 and TRBJ2-1; a possible D gene is TRBD1 (6 bases). CDR1 is MNHEY, CDR2 SMNVEV, per germline (reference sequence). V was cut by 6 bases and J by 7 bases, with 13 bases left in between. This CDR3 is 13 amino acids long. Here the CDR3 DNA reads TGTGCCAGCAGACCCCTCAGGGGAAATGAGCAGTTCTTC. Amino acids: CASRPLRGNEQFF.

The chain uses TRBV5-1 and TRBJ1-2; D is possibly TRBD1 (6 bases). Trimming stripped 3 bases from V and 4 bases from J, with 19 bases between. The CDR3 consists of 16 residues. The germline CDR1 and CDR2 sequences are SGHRS and YFSETQ. CDR3 amino acids: CASSSILGQGFYGYTF. The CDR3 DNA sequence: TGCGCCAGCAGCTCCATCCTTGGGCAGGGGTTCTATGGCTACACCTTC.

This clone was seen only once. The chain carries TRBV6-5 and TRBJ1-5; D remains unclear. V was clipped by 6 bases and J by 4 bases, with 16 bases between them. Looked up from germline, CDR1 is MNHEY and CDR2 is SVGAGI. The CDR3 loop spans 15 amino acids. CDR3 in amino acids: CASRYDTSVNQPQHF. The CDR3 DNA follows: TGTGCCAGCAGGTACGACACTTCTGTGAATCAGCCCCAGCATTTT.

The sample holds one count of this clone. This chain links TRBV5-1 with TRBJ1-6; 7 nucleotides match TRBD1. With 0 bases clipped from V and 9 bases from J, the junction kept 9 bases outside the gene matches. Germline V gives CDR1 SGHRS, CDR2 YFSETQ. There are 16 residues in the CDR3. The CDR3 coding sequence is TGCGCCAGCAGCTTGGAGGGGGCCCCGGAATTTTCACCCCTCCACTTT. Translating it yields CASSLEGAPEFSPLHF.

The rearrangement uses TRBV3-1 (or the pseudogene TRBV3-2) and TRBJ1-2; TRBD1 matches 8 bases. CDR3 length: 15 amino acids. Germline CDR1 is LGHDT and CDR2 is YNNKEL (reference sequence). Trimming cost V 5 bases and J 7 bases; bases outside gene matches: 12. This CDR3 reads CASSSHGQGGSGYTF. The CDR3 DNA reads as TGTGCCAGCAGCTCGCACGGACAGGGAGGCTCTGGCTACACCTTC.

The chain carries TRBV14 and TRBJ2-3, with D unclear. Between the trimmed V and J ends, which lost 2 bases and 5 bases, there was a span of 11 bases. The V gene's germline CDR1 is SGHDN and CDR2 FVKESK. This CDR3 contains 14 residues. This CDR3 reads CASSQHNGLDTQYF. CDR3 coding DNA: TGTGCCAGCAGCCAACATAACGGTTTAGATACGCAGTATTTT. Full variable domain (rest looked up from reference TRBV14 and TRBJ2-3): EAGVTQFPSHSVIEKGQTVTLRCDPISGHDNLYWYRRVMGKEIKFLLHFVKESKQDESGMPNNRFLAERTGGTYSTLKVQPAELEDSGVYFCASSQHNGLDTQYFGPGTRLTVL.

This chain joins TRBV7-9 and TRBJ2-3; 8 nucleotides align to TRBD2. Germline V CDR1 and CDR2: SEHNR, FQNEAQ (reference sequence). V lost 1 base to trimming and J lost 2 bases; unmatched junction nucleotides: 8. The CDR3 is 17 amino acids. The CDR3 region is CASSLDTAGGITDTQYF. CDR3 sequence (DNA): TGTGCCAGCAGCTTAGATACGGCGGGGGGCATCACAGATACGCAGTATTTT.

V is TRBV2 and J is TRBJ1-1; D not resolved. The germline V gene encodes CDR1 SNHLY and CDR2 FYNNEI. This CDR3 comprises 13 residues. Trimming removed 5 bases from V and 0 bases from J, with 7 bases in between. CDR3 sequence: CASSLLLNTEAFF. DNA for the CDR3: TGTGCCAGCAGTTTACTGTTGAACACTGAAGCTTTCTTT. The full variable domain, rest sourced from reference TRBV2 and TRBJ1-1, is EPEVTQTPSHQVTQMGQEVILRCVPISNHLYFYWYRQILGQKVEFLVSFYNNEISEKSEIFDDQFSVERPDGSNFTLKIRSTKLEDSAMYFCASSLLLNTEAFFGQGTRLTVV.

The rearrangement uses TRBV18 and TRBJ1-1, with a possible D match to TRBD1 (6 bases). The germline V and J ends were trimmed by 4 bases and 8 bases, with 11 bases remaining between them. This CDR3 region has 12 residues. CDR1 KGHSH and CDR2 LQKENI come from the germline V gene. The CDR3 DNA reads as TGTGCCAGCTCACACGAACAGGGAGAAGCTTTCTTT. Translated, it gives CASSHEQGEAFF.

The chain links TRBV7-6 to TRBJ1-5, with D perhaps TRBD1 (6 bases). Trimming removed 5 bases from V and 2 bases from J, with 13 bases in between. The CDR3 is 15 amino acids. Germline V gene data show CDR1 as SGHVS and CDR2 as FNYEAQ. CDR3 in DNA: TGTGCCAGCAGCCAAACCGCAGGGGGCAATCAGCCCCAGCATTTT. It encodes CASSQTAGGNQPQHF.